One sample yielded the 29 T cell receptor beta chains listed below, sequenced in a study of cytomegalovirus exposure and HLA in healthy donors. In the PCR, 60 Vbeta and 13 Jbeta primers were used. Here immunoSEQ multiplex PCR was the method, and the copy in TCRdb shows in-frame clones only, minus some. The sample yields more than 85,000 clones, about 69% seen once. Sequencing used PBMCs. These receptors all stem from a man between 35 and 55 years old in good health and CMV-seronegative.

This chain links TRBV4-3 with TRBJ2-5, with 7 bases that match TRBD2. This CDR3 is built from 19 residues. Germline-derived CDR1 and CDR2 are LGHNA and YSLEER. V gave up 1 base and J gave up 5 bases; unmatched junction bases: 19. The CDR3 region is CASSQGGGIALTHGETQYF. For the CDR3, the DNA is TGCGCCAGCAGCCAAGGGGGGGGTATAGCGCTAACACATGGGGAGACCCAGTACTTC.

The chain is built from TRBV7-9 and TRBJ2-7; 13 positions match TRBD2. Germline CDR1 SEHNR, CDR2 FQNEAQ (reference sequence). The V gene end was trimmed by 5 bases and the J gene end by 6 bases; junction bases not matched to a gene: 4. The CDR3 extends over 14 amino acids. Here the CDR3 reads CASSPRLAGGEQYF. Written as DNA, the CDR3 is TGTGCCAGCAGCCCCCGACTAGCGGGAGGCGAGCAGTACTTC.

The chain links TRBV29-1 to TRBJ2-5, with 9 bases fitting TRBD1. Germline values: CDR1 SQVTM, CDR2 ANQGSEA. With 7 bases clipped from V and 11 bases from J, the junction kept 14 bases outside the gene matches. The CDR3 totals 13 residues. The CDR3 loop reads CSARRDRVEEQYF. The CDR3 DNA reads as TGCAGCGCTCGCCGGGACAGGGTGGAAGAGCAGTACTTC.

The chain joins TRBV19 to TRBJ2-1; TRBD2 aligns across 11 bases. Trimming at V came to 6 bases and at J to 1 base, leaving 5 bases not matched to a gene. The CDR3 length is 16 residues. Germline V lookup: CDR1 LNHDA, CDR2 SQIVND (reference sequence). CDR3 sequence (DNA): TGTGCCAGTAGCCGTAGCGGGAGGGAGTCCTACAATGAGCAGTTCTTC. Its translation: CASSRSGRESYNEQFF.

The rearrangement uses TRBV29-1 and TRBJ1-2; D unresolved. V was shortened by 7 bases and J by 8 bases, with 14 bases between the two germline ends. The CDR3 runs to 11 residues. Germline V gene sequence: CDR1 SQVTM, CDR2 ANQGSEA. In DNA, the CDR3 is TGCAGCGGCGCCGGGAACCGAGGCTACACCTTC. Protein: CSGAGNRGYTF.

V and J are TRBV6-5 and TRBJ1-5, with TRBD1 as a possible D gene (5 bases). The V end was cut by 5 bases, the J end by 0 bases, with 11 bases between. This CDR3 has 15 residues. CDR1 is MNHEY, CDR2 SVGAGI, per germline. Written as DNA, the CDR3 is TGTGCCAGCAGTCACGACAGATATAGCAATCAGCCCCAGCATTTT. Amino acids: CASSHDRYSNQPQHF.

This clone was counted a few times. This chain uses TRBV4-3 with TRBJ1-2; 8 bases match TRBD1. Germline V gene sequence: CDR1 LGHNA, CDR2 YSLEER. The V segment lost 0 bases and the J segment 8 bases; nucleotides outside the gene matches: 8. This CDR3 contains 15 residues. CDR3 in amino acids: CASSQEVGTGSGYTF. DNA for the CDR3: TGCGCCAGCAGCCAAGAAGTTGGGACAGGTTCGGGCTACACCTTC.

This chain links TRBV7-9 with TRBJ2-7; the D is unclear. The V end was cut by 1 base, the J end by 1 base, with 8 bases between. The CDR3 spans 14 residues. CDR1 and CDR2 from the germline V gene are SEHNR and FQNEAQ (reference sequence). The CDR3 here is CASSLGTDSYEQYF. The CDR3 bases are TGTGCCAGCAGCTTAGGCACAGATTCCTACGAGCAGTACTTC.

J is TRBJ2-7 and V is TRBV7-2; weak D call: TRBD2 (6 bases). Germline CDR1 is SGHTA and CDR2 is FQGNSA. The CDR3 totals 16 residues. The V and J ends lost 0 bases and 5 bases respectively, with 17 bases between them. The CDR3 loop reads CASSLAGGSAIDEQYF. The CDR3, as DNA: TGTGCCAGCAGCTTAGCGGGAGGCTCTGCCATCGACGAGCAGTACTTC.

The genes are TRBV30 and TRBJ2-7, with a tentative D call TRBD1 (6 bases). CDR1 GTSNPN and CDR2 SVGIG come from the germline V gene (reference sequence). Trimming cost V 0 bases and J 3 bases, with 9 bases left between them. The CDR3 is 13 amino acids. The CDR3 nucleotides read TGTGCCTGGAGTGTTTCAGGGGACTACGAGCAGTACTTC. Amino acid sequence: CAWSVSGDYEQYF. Supplemented by reference TRBV30 and TRBJ2-7, the full variable domain reads SQTIHQWPATLVQPVGSPLSLECTVEGTSNPNLYWYRQAAGRGLQLLFYSVGIGQISSEVPQNLSASRPQDRQFILSSKKLLLSDSGFYLCAWSVSGDYEQYFGPGTRLTVT.

The J gene is TRBJ1-5, the V gene TRBV28, with D uncertain. There are 16 residues in the CDR3. V dropped 5 bases and J dropped 7 bases, with 21 bases sitting between them. CDR1 is MDHEN, CDR2 SYDVKM, per germline. CDR3 DNA sequence: TGTGCCAGCAGTCCGAGCCCCATTTACGGGGAACAGCCCCAGCATTTT. It encodes CASSPSPIYGEQPQHF.

The chain carries TRBV2 and TRBJ1-4; TRBD1 is a possible D gene (6 bases). V lost 2 bases and J lost 3, with 16 bases in between. Germline CDR1 SNHLY, CDR2 FYNNEI. The CDR3 runs to 17 residues. CDR3 nucleotide sequence: TGTGCCAGCAGTGAATTGGGCAGGGGACGGGCTAATGAAAAACTGTTTTTT. This sequence encodes CASSELGRGRANEKLFF.

This clone was seen only once. The chain links TRBV6-5 to TRBJ1-1; possibly TRBD1 for D (6 bases). The V end lost 5 bases, the J end lost 7 bases, and 11 bases lay between the germline ends. The CDR3 is 12 residues long. CDR1 is MNHEY, CDR2 SVGAGI, per germline. CDR3 residues: CASSNRAGEAFF. CDR3 coding DNA: TGTGCCAGCAGTAACAGGGCTGGTGAAGCTTTCTTT.

The V gene is TRBV29-1, the J gene TRBJ1-4, with 7 bases identical to TRBD1. This CDR3 spans 14 amino acids. Germline-derived CDR1 and CDR2 are SQVTM and ANQGSEA. V lost 0 bases to trimming and J lost 7 bases; unmatched junction nucleotides: 5. CDR3 in DNA: TGCAGCGTTGAAGATCCGGCAGGGGGTGAAAAACTGTTTTTT. It specifies CSVEDPAGGEKLFF. Supplemented by reference TRBV29-1 and TRBJ1-4, the full variable domain reads SAVISQKPSRDICQRGTSLTIQCQVDSQVTMMFWYRQQPGQSLTLIATANQGSEATYESGFVIDKFPISRPNLTFSTLTVSNMSPEDSSIYLCSVEDPAGGEKLFFGSGTQLSVL.

This clone was seen a single time. Written as DNA, the CDR3 is TGTGCCAGCAGCCAAGTAACTTACAATGAGCAGTTCTTC. As protein: CASSQVTYNEQFF. The J gene is TRBJ2-1, the V gene TRBV14; D unclear. Germline values: CDR1 SGHDN, CDR2 FVKESK. V was clipped by 1 base and J by 4 bases, with 5 bases between them. This CDR3 contains 13 residues.

The J gene is TRBJ1-2, the V gene TRBV5-6, with 7 nucleotides matching TRBD1. Germline V gene sequence: CDR1 SGHDT, CDR2 YYEEEE. V shed 2 bases and J 2 bases; nucleotides not matched to a gene: 9. The CDR3 length is 16 residues. CDR3 loop: CASSLLQGRKNYGYTF. The CDR3 DNA follows: TGTGCCAGCAGCTTACTACAGGGGAGGAAGAACTATGGCTACACCTTC.

The V gene is TRBV5-1, the J gene TRBJ2-5, with 9 bases lining up with TRBD2. Germline CDR1 is SGHRS and CDR2 is YFSETQ. Trimming cost V 6 bases and J 6 bases; bases outside gene matches: 9. CDR3 length: 14 residues. The CDR3 coding sequence is TGCGCCAGCATGATCAGTAGCGGGAGCCAGACCCAGTACTTC. Translated: CASMISSGSQTQYF. Full variable domain (outside the CDR3, taken from reference TRBV5-1 and TRBJ2-5): KAGVTQTPRYLIKTRGQQVTLSCSPISGHRSVSWYQQTPGQGLQFLFEYFSETQRNKGNFPGRFSGRQFSNSRSEMNVSTLELGDSALYLCASMISSGSQTQYFGPGTRLLVL.

V gene TRBV6-5 combines with J gene TRBJ1-2, with 7 bases fitting TRBD1. This CDR3 is 12 amino acids long. Looked up from germline, CDR1 is MNHEY and CDR2 is SVGAGI. V lost 6 bases and J lost 4; bases outside the gene matches: 2. In DNA form, the CDR3 reads TGTGCCAGCAGATACAGGGGCTATGGCTACACCTTC. Its protein product is CASRYRGYGYTF.

The genes are TRBV5-1 and TRBJ1-4, with 9 positions matching TRBD1. The CDR3 spans 14 residues. Looked up from germline, CDR1 is SGHRS and CDR2 is YFSETQ. The J segment lost 5 bases and the V segment lost 3 bases, leaving 2 bases of the junction unmatched. CDR3 sequence (DNA): TGCGCCAGCAGCTCCGGGACAGGGAATGAAAAACTGTTTTTT. It is translated as CASSSGTGNEKLFF. Full variable domain (remainder filled in from reference TRBV5-1 and TRBJ1-4): KAGVTQTPRYLIKTRGQQVTLSCSPISGHRSVSWYQQTPGQGLQFLFEYFSETQRNKGNFPGRFSGRQFSNSRSEMNVSTLELGDSALYLCASSSGTGNEKLFFGSGTQLSVL.

J is TRBJ1-5 and V is TRBV19, with 10 nucleotides matching TRBD1. This CDR3 spans 15 amino acids. Germline V gives CDR1 LNHDA, CDR2 SQIVND (reference sequence). Trimming took 6 bases from V and 9 from J; bases not matched to a gene: 11. The CDR3: CASRPDRGRPWPQHF. CDR3 DNA sequence: TGTGCCAGTAGACCCGACAGGGGGCGACCCTGGCCCCAGCATTTT. The full variable domain, in which reference TRBV19 and TRBJ1-5 provide the parts outside the CDR3, is DGGITQSPKYLFRKEGQNVTLSCEQNLNHDAMYWYRQDPGQGLRLIYYSQIVNDFQKGDIAEGYSVSREKKESFPLTVTSAQKNPTAFYLCASRPDRGRPWPQHFGDGTRLSIL.

As concerns this clone: The junction does not match germline at one end; this may be a read error. The rearrangement uses TRBV7-7 and TRBJ2-5, with 7 positions matching TRBD1. CDR1 SSHAT and CDR2 FNYEAQ come from the germline V gene (reference sequence). This CDR3 region has 15 residues. As DNA, the CDR3 is TGTGCTAGCAGTCAAAACTCAGGGGGTCAAGAGACCCAGTACTTC. Translating gives CASSQNSGGQETQYF.

The chain is built from TRBV7-8 and TRBJ2-1; D is ambiguous. Germline CDR1 and CDR2: SGHVS and FQNEAQ. This CDR3 has 12 residues. Trimming shortened V by 3 bases and J by 10 bases, and 10 bases separated the two germline ends. The CDR3 coding sequence is TGTGCCAGCAGCTTCCACTTCGCGGAGCAGTTCTTC. This codes for CASSFHFAEQFF.

This clone was seen only a few times. The chain combines TRBV4-2 with TRBJ2-2, with a tentative D call TRBD1 (6 bases). Trimming pared 5 bases from V and 0 bases from J, leaving 13 bases between. This CDR3 spans 16 amino acids. CDR1 and CDR2 from the germline V gene are LGHNA and YNFKEQ. The CDR3, as DNA: TGTGCCAGCAGCACACGGACAGAGACGAACACCGGGGAGCTGTTTTTT. This sequence encodes CASSTRTETNTGELFF.

In DNA, the CDR3 is TGTGCCAGCTCACCTGGACAAATCTATGGCTACACCTTC. Its protein is CASSPGQIYGYTF. The genes are TRBV18 and TRBJ1-2; D might be TRBD1 (5 bases). V was cut by 3 bases and J by 4 bases, with 9 bases left in between. Germline CDR1 and CDR2: KGHSH and LQKENI. The CDR3 contains 13 residues.

The V gene is TRBV6-5, the J gene TRBJ1-1; TRBD1 matches at 7 bases. Germline V gene data show CDR1 as MNHEY and CDR2 as SVGAGI. The CDR3 contains 14 residues. Losses at the gene ends were 5 bases for V and 4 bases for J; bases not matched to a gene: 7. CDR3 amino acids: CASSPEQGSTEAFF. The CDR3 region has the DNA TGTGCCAGCAGTCCCGAACAGGGGAGCACTGAAGCTTTCTTT.

The sample holds a few counts of this clone. The chain combines TRBV5-6 with TRBJ2-5; 9 bases agree with TRBD2. The ends lost 2 bases at V and 5 bases at J; junction bases unmatched: 7. The germline V gene has CDR1 SGHDT and CDR2 YYEEEE. The CDR3 is 15 residues long. This CDR3 reads CASSFLAGTSETQYF. The CDR3 DNA follows: TGTGCCAGCAGCTTCCTAGCGGGAACAAGTGAGACCCAGTACTTC.

The genes are TRBV7-2 and TRBJ2-2; TRBD2 aligns across 7 bases. V dropped 4 bases and J dropped 2; count of bases not matched to a gene: 4. Germline lookup yields CDR1 SGHTA and CDR2 FQGNSA. The CDR3 spans 15 residues. The CDR3 reads CASSSSGLNTGELFF. The CDR3 bases are TGTGCCAGCAGCTCCTCGGGACTAAACACCGGGGAGCTGTTTTTT.

Only one count was recorded for this clone. The DNA of the CDR3 is TGTGCCAGCTCCTGGGGGGGGTCCAGCACAGATACGCAGTATTTT. It encodes CASSWGGSSTDTQYF. The chain couples TRBV5-4 to TRBJ2-3, with 7 bases that match TRBD2. CDR3 length equals 15 residues. Trimming removed 7 bases from V and 0 bases from J; junction bases left unmatched: 8. The germline CDR1 and CDR2 sequences are SGHNT and YYREEE (reference sequence).

This chain uses TRBV27 with TRBJ1-2, with 7 bases fitting TRBD1. V lost 5 bases, J lost 7 bases, and 7 bases stayed unmatched. The length of the CDR3 is 13 residues. Germline lookup yields CDR1 MNHEY and CDR2 SMNVEV (reference sequence). This chain's CDR3 is CASSPDRVGGYTF. For the CDR3, the DNA is TGTGCCAGCAGTCCCGACAGGGTGGGTGGCTACACCTTC.